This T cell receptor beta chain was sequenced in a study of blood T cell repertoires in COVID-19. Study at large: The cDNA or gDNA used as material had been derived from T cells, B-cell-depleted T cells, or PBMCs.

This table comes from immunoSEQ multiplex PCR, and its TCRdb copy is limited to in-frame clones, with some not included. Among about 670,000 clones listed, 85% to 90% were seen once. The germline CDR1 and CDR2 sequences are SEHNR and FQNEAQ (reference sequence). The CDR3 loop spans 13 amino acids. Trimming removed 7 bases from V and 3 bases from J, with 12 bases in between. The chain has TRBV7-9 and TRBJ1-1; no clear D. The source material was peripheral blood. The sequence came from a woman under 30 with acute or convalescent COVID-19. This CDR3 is CASIISGDTEAFF. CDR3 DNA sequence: TGTGCCAGCATCATTAGCGGGGACACTGAAGCTTTCTTT. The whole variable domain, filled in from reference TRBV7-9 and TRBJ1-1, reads DTGVSQNPRHKITKRGQNVTFRCDPISEHNRLYWYRQTLGQGPEFLTYFQNEAQLEKSRLLSDRFSAERPKGSFSTLEIQRTEQGDSAMYLCASIISGDTEAFFGQGTRLTVV.